This record looks at one T cell receptor (beta chain) sequence and its context. This table comes from immunoSEQ multiplex PCR, and its TCRdb copy is limited to in-frame clones, with some not included. Here the sample spans a few thousand clones, roughly 72% being singletons. This specimen belongs to a study of chemoradiotherapy in HPV16-positive cancers. Per germline, CDR1 MNHEY and CDR2 SMNVEV (reference sequence). Trimming removed 8 bases from V and 5 bases from J, with 13 bases in between. CDR3 length equals 12 residues. Here the sequenced sample was tumor tissue, taken from a patient who underwent chemoradiotherapy. This receptor was taken from a human donor with HPV-associated anogenital cancer. V and J are TRBV27 and TRBJ2-7; D is unresolved. CDR3 in amino acids: CASHSFINEQYF. The CDR3 nucleotides read TGTGCCAGCCACAGTTTTATCAACGAGCAGTACTTC.